This entry lists 24 T cell receptor beta chains sequenced from one sample in a study of radiotherapy plus CTLA-4 blockade in lung cancer. Profiled with immunoSEQ multiplex PCR; TCRdb holds only in-frame clones, not every one. The sample yields over 50,000 clones, 65% to 80% seen once. The input for sequencing was peripheral blood, taken from a patient treated with radiotherapy plus ipilimumab. The receptors were sampled from a human donor with non-small cell lung cancer who had a partial response to radiotherapy plus ipilimumab.

The V call is TRBV29-1, the J call TRBJ2-5; 8 bases are shared with TRBD1. Germline V gene data show CDR1 as SQVTM and CDR2 as ANQGSEA. Unmatched junction bases numbered 9, after V lost 4 bases and J lost 2 bases. The CDR3 runs to 15 residues. The CDR3 spells CSVAYGTGLQETQYF. DNA of the CDR3: TGCAGCGTTGCCTACGGGACAGGTTTACAAGAGACCCAGTACTTC.

The chain is built from TRBV19 and TRBJ1-5, with 8 bases fitting TRBD1. Trimming cost V 8 bases and J 7 bases; bases outside gene matches: 13. CDR3 size: 15 residues. CDR1 and CDR2 (germline): LNHDA, SQIVND (reference sequence). As DNA, the CDR3 is TGTGCCAGTCAACCTGGACAGGGCTTGAGACAGCCCCAGCATTTT. Translating it yields CASQPGQGLRQPQHF.

Comment on this clone: An end of the junction does not agree with germline; a read error may underlie this. The rearrangement joins TRBV6-1 to TRBJ2-7; D is possibly TRBD1 (6 bases). The germline V gene has CDR1 MNHNS and CDR2 SASEGT. The CDR3 sequence is 12 residues long. The CDR3, as DNA: TGTGCCAGCAGTGAGGTACAGGGTCTTGTCAGCTTC. Residues: CASSEVQGLVSF.

This clone was observed once. The V gene is TRBV7-6, the J gene TRBJ1-4; TRBD1 is a possible D gene (6 bases). This CDR3 comprises 12 residues. V gave up 1 base and J gave up 11 bases, with 8 bases separating them. The germline V gene has CDR1 SGHVS and CDR2 FNYEAQ. The CDR3 region has the DNA TGTGCCAGCAGCTTAGACAGGGAGAAACTGTTTTTT. The encoded protein is CASSLDREKLFF.

J is TRBJ1-5 and V is TRBV29-1; TRBD1 is a possible D gene (6 bases). Trimming took 6 bases from V and 2 from J, leaving 20 bases between them. This CDR3 spans 16 amino acids. Germline loops: CDR1 SQVTM, CDR2 ANQGSEA. This chain's CDR3 is CSVRTDPPLGNQPQHF. CDR3 coding DNA: TGCAGCGTGCGGACAGATCCACCTCTCGGCAATCAGCCCCAGCATTTT.

The rearrangement uses TRBV6-5 and TRBJ1-5; tentatively, D is TRBD1 (5 bases). Trimming left V 8 bases short and J 5 bases short, with 13 bases between. The germline V gene has CDR1 MNHEY and CDR2 SVGAGI. CDR3 length: 13 amino acids. The CDR3 protein is CASGNGQYQPQHF. CDR3 bases: TGTGCCAGCGGTAATGGACAATATCAGCCCCAGCATTTT.

The chain has TRBV4-3 and TRBJ2-3; no definite D call. Germline-derived CDR1 and CDR2 are LGHNA and YSLEER. The CDR3 length is 15 residues. Trimming left V 0 bases short and J 1 base short, with 8 bases between. CDR3 sequence: CASSQDWPGTDTQYF. The CDR3 coding sequence is TGCGCCAGCAGCCAAGATTGGCCAGGCACAGATACGCAGTATTTT.

In this sample, this clone turned up once. The chain uses TRBV15 and TRBJ2-1; 7 nucleotides line up with TRBD2. The CDR3 consists of 16 residues. Germline CDR1 reads LNHNV; CDR2 reads YYDKDF (reference sequence). The ends lost 2 bases at V and 9 bases at J; junction bases unmatched: 13. CDR3 in amino acids: CATSRSLAETSGEQFF. For the CDR3, the DNA is TGTGCCACCAGCAGATCTCTAGCGGAGACCTCGGGTGAGCAGTTCTTC.

This clone came up once. The chain couples TRBV29-1 to TRBJ1-2, with D perhaps TRBD1 (5 bases). Deletions cut 6 bases from V and 3 bases from J, with 11 bases between. Germline CDR1 is SQVTM and CDR2 is ANQGSEA. The CDR3 has 12 amino acids. The CDR3, as DNA: TGCAGCGTCCGACAGTCTGACTATGGCTACACCTTC. Protein: CSVRQSDYGYTF.

This chain connects TRBV28 to TRBJ1-3; 9 positions agree with TRBD1. The CDR3 has 15 amino acids. The germline V gene has CDR1 MDHEN and CDR2 SYDVKM. The J segment lost 4 bases and the V segment lost 7 bases, leaving 8 bases of the junction unmatched. CDR3 coding DNA: TGTGCCAGCAACCAACAGGGGGCGAGCGGAAACACCATATATTTT. It is translated as CASNQQGASGNTIYF.

The genes are TRBV4-1 and TRBJ1-3; D gene unclear. CDR3 size: 17 residues. V was trimmed by 0 bases and J by 0 bases, leaving 12 bases between them. Germline assignment: CDR1 MGHRA and CDR2 YSYEKL. The CDR3 is CASSQDMTGISGNTIYF. The CDR3 coding sequence is TGCGCCAGCAGCCAAGATATGACGGGAATCTCTGGAAACACCATATATTTT.

The chain has TRBV5-1 and TRBJ1-4; unclear D gene. There are 15 residues in the CDR3. V shed 0 bases and J shed 8 bases, with 14 bases lying between them. The germline CDR1 and CDR2 sequences are SGHRS and YFSETQ. DNA for the CDR3: TGCGCCAGCAGCTTGGAGGGCAGGACTGAGGAAAAACTGTTTTTT. This codes for CASSLEGRTEEKLFF.

This clone was seen only a few times. The V call is TRBV7-9, the J call TRBJ2-3; TRBD2 aligns across 11 bases. The CDR3 has 15 amino acids. Germline assignment: CDR1 SEHNR and CDR2 FQNEAQ (reference sequence). The J segment lost 2 bases and the V segment lost 6 bases, leaving 4 bases of the junction unmatched. The chain's CDR3 is CASRASGGNTDTQYF. Written as DNA, the CDR3 is TGTGCCAGCAGGGCTAGCGGGGGGAACACAGATACGCAGTATTTT.

The chain joins TRBV6-5 to TRBJ2-7, with 7 nucleotides matching TRBD1. The CDR3 extends over 14 amino acids. V was pared by 6 bases and J by 2 bases, with 7 bases of the junction left unmatched. CDR1 is MNHEY and CDR2 is SVGAGI in the germline V gene. CDR3 sequence reads: CASRPQGEPYEQYF. As DNA, the CDR3 is TGTGCCAGCAGACCCCAGGGGGAACCCTACGAGCAGTACTTC.

The V call is TRBV11-2, the J call TRBJ1-1, with unresolved D. The germline V and J ends were trimmed by 4 bases and 3 bases, with 6 bases remaining between them. The CDR3 has 12 amino acids. CDR1 and CDR2 (germline): SGHAT, FQNNGV. The CDR3 here is CASSSQDTEAFF. CDR3 sequence (DNA): TGTGCCAGCAGCTCCCAGGACACTGAAGCTTTCTTT.

The chain couples TRBV7-6 to TRBJ1-6; D is unresolved. V was pared by 0 bases and J by 7 bases, with 7 bases between. This CDR3 is built from 14 residues. Per germline, CDR1 SGHVS and CDR2 FNYEAQ. CDR3 bases: TGTGCCAGCAGCTTAGCGTCGGGGAATTCACCCCTCCACTTT. Translating it yields CASSLASGNSPLHF.

V and J are TRBV5-1 and TRBJ2-3; possible D gene TRBD1, 6 bases. Germline V gives CDR1 SGHRS, CDR2 YFSETQ. This CDR3 region has 16 residues. The ends were cut back, 0 bases at V and 0 bases at J, with 11 bases in the middle. This CDR3 is CASSLGDTGSTDTQYF. Written as DNA, the CDR3 is TGCGCCAGCAGCTTGGGGGACACCGGGAGCACAGATACGCAGTATTTT.

The rearrangement joins TRBV7-2 to TRBJ1-2, with TRBD1 identical over 7 bases. This CDR3 has 15 residues. CDR1 is SGHTA, CDR2 FQGNSA, per germline. J was trimmed by 4 bases and V by 1 base; bases with no gene match: 6. The CDR3 nucleotides are TGTGCCAGCAGCTTAGAAGCAGCAGGGGGCTATGGCTACACCTTC. Translation: CASSLEAAGGYGYTF.

This sequence joins TRBV5-1 and TRBJ1-2; 8 nucleotides line up with TRBD1. CDR1 is SGHRS and CDR2 is YFSETQ in the germline V gene. The CDR3 runs 16 residues. V lost 4 bases to trimming and J lost 4 bases; unmatched junction nucleotides: 12. The CDR3 loop is CASSTGQGHGAYGYTF. The CDR3 DNA is TGCGCCAGCAGCACCGGACAGGGACATGGCGCCTATGGCTACACCTTC.

This clone was detected only a few times. At one boundary the junction diverges from the germline segment, which might be a read error. The gene calls are TRBV19 and TRBJ1-1; maybe TRBD1 (5 bases). The CDR3 length is 11 residues. Per the germline V gene, CDR1 is LNHDA and CDR2 is SQIVND (reference sequence). CDR3 sequence: CASSTRQYESF. CDR3 nucleotides: TGTGCCAGTAGTACAAGACAGTACGAGTCCTTT.

V gene TRBV28 combines with J gene TRBJ1-5, with a tentative D call TRBD1 (6 bases). V dropped 3 bases and J dropped 2 bases, with 14 bases sitting between them. The CDR3 length is 16 residues. Germline lookup yields CDR1 MDHEN and CDR2 SYDVKM. The CDR3 protein is CASSFAGASGNQPQHF. The CDR3 nucleotides are TGTGCCAGCAGTTTCGCGGGGGCTTCAGGCAATCAGCCCCAGCATTTT.

CDR3 amino acids: CASSLYGTAHSGANVLTF. The CDR3 bases are TGTGCCAGCAGCCTGTACGGGACAGCTCACTCTGGGGCCAACGTCCTGACTTTC. The chain couples TRBV7-8 to TRBJ2-6, with 7 bases that match TRBD1. The germline V gene has CDR1 SGHVS and CDR2 FQNEAQ. CDR3 size: 18 residues. The J segment lost 0 bases and the V segment lost 5 bases, leaving 10 bases of the junction unmatched.

This chain joins TRBV7-6 and TRBJ1-5; D gene unclear. CDR3 length equals 13 residues. Between the trimmed V and J ends, which lost 2 bases and 2 bases, there was a span of 4 bases. Germline values: CDR1 SGHVS, CDR2 FNYEAQ. CDR3 amino acids: CASSLRGNQPQHF. DNA for the CDR3: TGTGCCAGCAGCTTACGTGGCAATCAGCCCCAGCATTTT.

This chain uses TRBV19 with TRBJ1-5; weak D call: TRBD1 (5 bases). V lost 1 base, J lost 4 bases, and 11 bases lay in between. CDR3 length: 15 residues. Per the germline V gene, CDR1 is LNHDA and CDR2 is SQIVND (reference sequence). This CDR3 reads CASSIGQGPNQPQHF. Written as DNA, the CDR3 is TGTGCCAGTAGTATAGGCCAGGGCCCTAATCAGCCCCAGCATTTT.